The 5 T cell receptor beta chains listed next were all sequenced from one sample in a study of shared clonotypes between healthy human individuals (dated by TCRdb to the early 2020s). Library creation used the immunoSEQ multiplex PCR assay. This is the immuneACCESS table as TCRdb keeps it, with only in-frame sequences that have V and J called. A part of the clones is gone; compared with another copy, unresolved V genes explain less than half, and the rest is unexplained. The sample table records about 2.3 million clones; approximately 95% of these occur just once. The top ten constitute about 0.37% of the sample. The sample taken for sequencing was naive CD4+ T cells from PBMCs. The label giving this sample's cell subset or site can be read as: CD45RA+ positively selected. All receptors come from a man between 18 and 29 years old in good health. Some clones in this sample may be carry-over from other donors' samples.

DNA of the CDR3: TGCGCCAGCAGCCCAGGACAGGGCTCTGGAAACACCATATATTTT. This encodes CASSPGQGSGNTIYF. The chain couples TRBV5-1 to TRBJ1-3, with TRBD1 identical over 8 bases. Germline V CDR1 and CDR2: SGHRS, YFSETQ. The ends lost 4 bases at V and 0 bases at J; junction bases unmatched: 3. This CDR3 has 15 residues.

The chain employs TRBV5-1 and TRBJ1-1, with D perhaps TRBD1 (5 bases). V was cut by 3 bases and J by 3 bases, with 15 bases left in between. Germline CDR1 SGHRS, CDR2 YFSETQ. This CDR3 contains 15 residues. The CDR3 DNA is TGCGCCAGCAGCTCGGAGGCCTGGGGCGACACTGAAGCTTTCTTT. Translated: CASSSEAWGDTEAFF.

This rearrangement joins TRBV5-5 to TRBJ2-2; TRBD1 might be the D (6 bases). V was trimmed by 7 bases and J by 6 bases, leaving 16 bases between them. From germline, CDR1 is SGHKS and CDR2 YYEKEE (reference sequence). CDR3 size: 14 residues. The CDR3 region has the DNA TGTGCCAGCTTCGAATTCAGGGGCCCCGGGGAGCTGTTTTTT. As protein: CASFEFRGPGELFF.

The chain recombines TRBV19 with TRBJ2-1, with TRBD1 matching over 7 bases. CDR3 length equals 14 residues. The V segment lost 4 bases and the J segment 4 bases; nucleotides outside the gene matches: 4. The germline V gene encodes CDR1 LNHDA and CDR2 SQIVND (reference sequence). CDR3 amino acids: CASSTTGSYNEQFF. In DNA, the CDR3 is TGTGCCAGTAGTACGACAGGGTCATACAATGAGCAGTTCTTC.

This chain joins TRBV6-5 and TRBJ2-7; tentative D call: TRBD1 (5 bases). The ends were cut back, 0 bases at V and 8 bases at J, with 17 bases in the middle. CDR3 length equals 15 residues. CDR1 is MNHEY, CDR2 SVGAGI, per germline. The CDR3 DNA reads as TGTGCCAGCAGTTACTCGAAAGGGGTGTCTACGAAGCAGTACTTC. It codes for CASSYSKGVSTKQYF.